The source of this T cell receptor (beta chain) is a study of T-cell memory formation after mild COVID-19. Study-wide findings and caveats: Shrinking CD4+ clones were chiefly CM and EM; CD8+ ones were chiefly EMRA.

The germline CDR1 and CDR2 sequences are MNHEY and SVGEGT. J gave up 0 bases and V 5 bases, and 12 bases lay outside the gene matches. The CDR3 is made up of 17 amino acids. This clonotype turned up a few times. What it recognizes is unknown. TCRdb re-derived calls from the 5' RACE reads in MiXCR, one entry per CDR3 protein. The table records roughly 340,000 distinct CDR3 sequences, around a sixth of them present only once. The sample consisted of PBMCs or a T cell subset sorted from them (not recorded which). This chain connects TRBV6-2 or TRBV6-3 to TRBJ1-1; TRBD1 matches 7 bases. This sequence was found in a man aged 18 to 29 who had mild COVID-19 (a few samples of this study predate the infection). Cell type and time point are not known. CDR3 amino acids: CASSTPSDRPMNTEAFF. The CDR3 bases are TGTGCCAGCAGTACTCCCTCGGACAGGCCTATGAACACTGAAGCTTTCTTT.